The rows below give T cell receptor beta chains drawn from one sample of a study of T cell responses to AZD1222 COVID-19 vaccine. The protocol was immunoSEQ multiplex PCR, while the TCRdb copy is restricted to in-frame clones and leaves out a portion. The profile shows 120,000 to 150,000 clones, under 95% of them singletons. Sample: peripheral blood, taken 28 days after the second dose of the MenACWY control vaccine. The receptors derive from an adult who received the MenACWY meningococcal vaccine as a control. Each CDR3 is given with its conserved first and last residue. D genes are given only for firm matches. Clone size appears in some rows only: once, few, many, or a class for an expanded clone.

>TRBV5-1|-|TRBJ2-6|few
CASSQGSGANVLTF
TGCGCCAGCAGCCAGGGTAGTGGGGCCAACGTCCTGACTTTC
>TRBV3-1/TRBV3-2|TRBD2|TRBJ2-3|-
CASSQGGGKQADTQYF
TGTGCCAGCAGCCAAGGCGGGGGGAAGCAAGCAGATACGCAGTATTTT
>TRBV4-3|-|TRBJ2-3|-
CASSGRDTNTDTQYF
TGCGCCAGCAGCGGCCGGGACACCAACACAGATACGCAGTATTTT
>TRBV18|TRBD1|TRBJ2-7|once
CASSPGQGGSVSYEQYF
TGTGCCAGCTCACCGGGACAGGGGGGAAGTGTATCCTACGAGCAGTACTTC
>TRBV7-2|TRBD1|TRBJ2-5|-
CASSVGTVGETQYF
TGTGCCAGCAGCGTCGGGACAGTGGGGGAGACCCAGTACTTC
>TRBV11-3|TRBD2|TRBJ2-5|-
CASSPGTSGGPETQYF
TGTGCCAGCAGCCCCGGGACTAGCGGGGGCCCAGAGACCCAGTACTTC
>TRBV19|-|TRBJ2-5|-
CASRGQGETQYF
TGTGCCAGTAGAGGTCAGGGGGAGACCCAGTACTTC
>TRBV28|-|TRBJ1-2|once
CATLGLRGDHYGYTF
TGTGCCACCTTGGGTTTAAGGGGAGATCACTATGGCTACACCTTC
>TRBV6-1|TRBD1|TRBJ1-2|-
CASSESWTGTNYGYTF
TGTGCCAGCAGTGAATCATGGACAGGGACTAACTATGGCTACACCTTC
>TRBV19|-|TRBJ1-6|-
CASSTRINSPLHF
TGTGCCAGTAGTACCAGAATCAATTCACCCCTCCACTTT
>TRBV5-6|TRBD2|TRBJ2-5|-
CASSPSGGASETQYF
TGTGCCAGCAGCCCTAGCGGGGGGGCTTCCGAGACCCAGTACTTC
>TRBV2|TRBD1|TRBJ2-5|-
CASSEVQGVRETQYF
TGTGCCAGCAGTGAAGTTCAGGGGGTAAGAGAGACCCAGTACTTC
>TRBV6-5|-|TRBJ1-1|-
CASSYGPEAFF
TGTGCCAGCAGTTACGGCCCCGAAGCTTTCTTT
>TRBV7-3|-|TRBJ1-5|-
CASSLLHSNQPQHF
TGTGCCAGCAGCTTACTCCATAGCAATCAGCCCCAGCATTTT
>TRBV6-5|-|TRBJ2-2|-
CASSFTDGELFF
TGTGCCAGCAGTTTTACTGACGGGGAGCTGTTTTTT
>TRBV3-1/TRBV3-2|TRBD2|TRBJ2-5|-
CASSQQASGAHTGTQYF
TGTGCCAGCAGCCAACAGGCGAGCGGGGCCCACACGGGGACCCAGTACTTC
>TRBV11-2|-|TRBJ2-1|-
CASSLGASYNEQFF
TGTGCCAGCAGCTTAGGGGCGAGTTACAATGAGCAGTTCTTC
>TRBV27|-|TRBJ2-1|-
CASSLSWDRDNEQFF
TGTGCCAGCAGTTTATCGTGGGATCGGGACAATGAGCAGTTCTTC
>TRBV3-1/TRBV3-2|TRBD1|TRBJ2-5|-
CASSHLPVGQGVKTQYF
TGTGCCAGCAGCCATCTTCCGGTTGGACAGGGGGTGAAGACCCAGTACTTC
>TRBV13|-|TRBJ2-1|-
CASSLVGRTAQQFF
TGTGCCAGCAGCTTAGTAGGTCGCACGGCCCAGCAGTTCTTC
>TRBV12-3/TRBV12-4|-|TRBJ2-3|once
CASRQRGVDTQYF
TGTGCCAGCAGACAAAGGGGGGTGGATACGCAGTATTTT
>TRBV19|TRBD1|TRBJ1-5|-
CASSAQTGGKQPQHF
TGTGCCAGTAGCGCGCAGACAGGGGGCAAACAGCCCCAGCATTTT